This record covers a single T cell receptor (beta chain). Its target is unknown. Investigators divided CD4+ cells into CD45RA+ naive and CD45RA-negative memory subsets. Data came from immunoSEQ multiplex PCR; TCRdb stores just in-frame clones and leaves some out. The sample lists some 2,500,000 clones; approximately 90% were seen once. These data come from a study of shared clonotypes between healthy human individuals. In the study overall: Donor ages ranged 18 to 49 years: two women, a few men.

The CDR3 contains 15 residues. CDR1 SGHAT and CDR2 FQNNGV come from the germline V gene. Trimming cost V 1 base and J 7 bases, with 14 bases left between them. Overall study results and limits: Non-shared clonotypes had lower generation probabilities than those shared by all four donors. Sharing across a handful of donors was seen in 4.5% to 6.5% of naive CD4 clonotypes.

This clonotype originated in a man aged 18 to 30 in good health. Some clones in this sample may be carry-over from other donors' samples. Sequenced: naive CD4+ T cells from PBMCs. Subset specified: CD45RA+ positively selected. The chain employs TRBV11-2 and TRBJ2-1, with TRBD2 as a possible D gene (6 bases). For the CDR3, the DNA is TGTGCCAGCAGCTTAGCCGCCGGGACTGTGAATGAGCAGTTCTTC. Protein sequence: CASSLAAGTVNEQFF.